What follows are 21 T cell receptor beta chains derived from one specimen sequenced in a study of blood T cell repertoires in COVID-19. Sequenced by immunoSEQ multiplex PCR; TCRdb stores in-frame clones only, minus some. The data contain 200,000 to 300,000 clones, roughly four fifths of them singletons. Sequencing input: peripheral blood. These receptors were taken from a woman aged 55-70 years with active or convalescent COVID-19.

The chain has TRBV18 and TRBJ2-6, with D possibly being TRBD1 (5 bases). Germline V gene lookup returns CDR1 KGHSH and CDR2 LQKENI. V was trimmed by 4 bases and J by 0 bases, leaving 10 bases between them. The CDR3 has 16 amino acids. The CDR3 region is CASSLNRPSGANVLTF. The DNA for the CDR3 is TGTGCCAGCTCACTAAACAGGCCCTCTGGGGCCAACGTCCTGACTTTC.

The V and J genes are TRBV7-9 and TRBJ1-5; 7 bases match TRBD1. The CDR3 is made up of 15 amino acids. With 5 bases clipped from V and 1 base from J, the junction kept 5 bases outside the gene matches. Germline assignment: CDR1 SEHNR and CDR2 FQNEAQ (reference sequence). The CDR3 reads CASSPPGGSNQPQHF. The CDR3 coding sequence is TGTGCCAGCAGCCCCCCAGGGGGAAGCAATCAGCCCCAGCATTTT.

The chain uses TRBV3-1 (or the pseudogene TRBV3-2) and TRBJ2-1; TRBD2 agrees at 9 bases. The CDR3 has 17 amino acids. The germline CDR1 and CDR2 sequences are LGHDT and YNNKEL (reference sequence). Losses at the gene ends were 0 bases for V and 8 bases for J; bases not matched to a gene: 11. CDR3 residues: CASSQEPLAGGKDEQFF. DNA for the CDR3: TGTGCCAGCAGCCAAGAGCCCCTGGCGGGGGGGAAAGATGAGCAGTTCTTC.

This clone was counted between two and nine times. The chain joins TRBV19 to TRBJ2-3; 7 bases are shared with TRBD2. Germline V gene lookup returns CDR1 LNHDA and CDR2 SQIVND (reference sequence). V lost 5 bases to trimming and J lost 3 bases; unmatched junction nucleotides: 11. The CDR3 has 16 amino acids. The CDR3 DNA reads TGTGCCAGTAGTCCCTCTAGCGGTGGGCGGACAGATACGCAGTATTTT. Amino acids: CASSPSSGGRTDTQYF.

This rearrangement joins TRBV11-2 to TRBJ2-7; maybe TRBD1 (6 bases). V shed 0 bases and J shed 4 bases, with 10 bases lying between them. The CDR3 contains 14 residues. Germline loops: CDR1 SGHAT, CDR2 FQNNGV. The DNA for the CDR3 is TGTGCCAGCAGCTTAGACAGGGGCGAATACGAGCAGTACTTC. It specifies CASSLDRGEYEQYF.

The chain has TRBV19 and TRBJ1-1; perhaps TRBD1 as D (5 bases). Germline CDR1 LNHDA, CDR2 SQIVND (reference sequence). The CDR3 is made up of 15 amino acids. Trimming stripped 1 base from V and 1 base from J, with 10 bases between. CDR3 sequence (DNA): TGTGCCAGTAGTATAGGAAGACAGACGAACACTGAAGCTTTCTTT. It is translated as CASSIGRQTNTEAFF.

In this sample, this clone turned up once. The rearrangement joins TRBV5-6 to TRBJ2-2, with TRBD1 matching 10 bases. Looked up from germline, CDR1 is SGHDT and CDR2 is YYEEEE. The CDR3 runs 15 residues. J was trimmed by 5 bases and V by 3 bases; bases with no gene match: 4. The CDR3, as DNA: TGTGCCAGCAGCTACCGGACAGGGGGTACCGGGGAGCTGTTTTTT. Its translation: CASSYRTGGTGELFF.

This rearrangement joins TRBV7-7 to TRBJ2-3, with D possibly being TRBD1 (5 bases). The CDR3 spans 13 residues. CDR1 SSHAT and CDR2 FNYEAQ come from the germline V gene (reference sequence). V lost 5 bases and J 5 bases, leaving 11 bases between the germline ends. CDR3 protein: CASSRDRVDTQYF. The CDR3 DNA reads TGTGCCAGCAGCCGAGACAGAGTAGATACGCAGTATTTT.

The chain has TRBV7-3 and TRBJ2-1; 7 positions agree with TRBD2. Germline V lookup: CDR1 SGHTA, CDR2 FQGTGA. This CDR3 contains 16 residues. The ends lost 5 bases at V and 0 bases at J; junction bases unmatched: 7. CDR3 DNA sequence: TGTGCCAGCAGCCCTCAATCGGGGGGCTCCTACAATGAGCAGTTCTTC. This translates into CASSPQSGGSYNEQFF.

The chain carries TRBV5-1 and TRBJ2-7; maybe TRBD2 (6 bases). The CDR3 loop spans 15 amino acids. CDR1 SGHRS and CDR2 YFSETQ come from the germline V gene. The germline V and J ends were trimmed by 4 bases and 2 bases, with 16 bases remaining between them. Here the CDR3 DNA reads TGCGCCAGCAGCGCAGCGGGTCTGTCGGCCTACGAGCAGTACTTC. Protein product: CASSAAGLSAYEQYF.

This chain connects TRBV30 to TRBJ1-6; D remains ambiguous. CDR1 is GTSNPN and CDR2 is SVGIG in the germline V gene (reference sequence). The V and J ends lost 3 bases and 0 bases respectively, with 9 bases between them. This CDR3 region has 15 residues. The CDR3 sequence is CAWRRDSSYNSPLHF. In DNA, the CDR3 is TGTGCCTGGAGACGGGATAGCTCCTATAATTCACCCCTCCACTTT.

Concerning this clone itself: Germline is not matched at one junction end, which may reflect a read error. The chain is built from TRBV11-2 and TRBJ2-7; 13 bases agree with TRBD2. CDR3 size: 17 residues. Germline CDR1 reads SGHAT; CDR2 reads FQNNGV. The CDR3 DNA is TGTGCCACCAGCCGGACTAGCGGGGGATCGGCCTCCTACGAGCAGTACTTC. Translated: CATSRTSGGSASYEQYF.

The table lists this clone with a count of one. The chain couples TRBV19 to TRBJ2-5; D remains ambiguous. The CDR3 runs 13 residues. The V gene lost 6 bases and the J gene lost 4 bases, with 12 bases spanning the gap. Germline V gives CDR1 LNHDA, CDR2 SQIVND (reference sequence). The CDR3 protein is CASSDRVGETQYF. CDR3 in DNA: TGTGCCAGTAGCGACCGGGTCGGAGAGACCCAGTACTTC.

This sequence joins TRBV5-1 and TRBJ2-5; no definite D call. Germline CDR1 is SGHRS and CDR2 is YFSETQ. The CDR3 sequence is 14 residues long. Between the trimmed V and J ends, which lost 0 bases and 1 base, there was a span of 7 bases. The CDR3 DNA reads TGCGCCAGCAGCTTGGGTGTCTCCCAAGAGACCCAGTACTTC. This encodes CASSLGVSQETQYF.

The rearrangement uses TRBV12-5 and TRBJ1-5; 10 nucleotides match TRBD1. Germline V gene lookup returns CDR1 LGHNT and CDR2 FRNRAP. After removal of 1 base from V and 4 bases from J, the junction contained 7 bases not matched to a gene. CDR3 length: 17 residues. CDR3 in amino acids: CASGLGQGAGLNQPQHF. In nucleotides, the CDR3 is TGTGCTAGTGGTTTGGGACAGGGGGCAGGTCTTAATCAGCCCCAGCATTTT. Variable domain in full (rest from reference TRBV12-5 and TRBJ1-5): DARVTQTPRHKVTEMGQEVTMRCQPILGHNTVFWYRQTMMQGLELLAYFRNRAPLDDSGMPKDRFSAEMPDATLATLKIQPSEPRDSAVYFCASGLGQGAGLNQPQHFGDGTRLSIL.

This clone is a singleton in its sample. The sample contains more than one DNA sequence encoding this CDR3. The chain links TRBV5-1 to TRBJ1-1; a weak D match, TRBD1 (6 bases). The CDR3 consists of 15 residues. V gave up 0 bases and J gave up 1 base, with 10 bases separating them. Germline V lookup: CDR1 SGHRS, CDR2 YFSETQ. In nucleotides, the CDR3 is TGCGCCAGCAGCTTGGCGGCAGGGGCGAACACTGAAGCTTTCTTT. Its translation: CASSLAAGANTEAFF.

Only one count was recorded for this clone. The V and J genes are TRBV7-2 and TRBJ1-5; 7 bases fit TRBD1. Germline V gives CDR1 SGHTA, CDR2 FQGNSA. The CDR3 totals 15 residues. With V trimmed by 1 base and J by 1 base, 1 base remained unmatched. The CDR3 sequence: CASSLDRGSNQPQHF. CDR3 nucleotide sequence: TGTGCCAGCAGCTTAGACAGGGGAAGCAATCAGCCCCAGCATTTT.

This rearrangement joins TRBV24-1 to TRBJ2-1; 12 bases are a match to TRBD2. Germline V gene sequence: CDR1 KGHDR, CDR2 SFDVKD. This CDR3 comprises 17 residues. The J segment lost 5 bases and the V segment lost 2 bases, leaving 6 bases of the junction unmatched. This chain's CDR3 is CATSDSRLAGVDNEQFF. Written as DNA, the CDR3 is TGTGCCACCAGTGATTCCAGACTAGCGGGGGTTGACAATGAGCAGTTCTTC.

The sample holds a few counts of this clone. V gene TRBV27 combines with J gene TRBJ1-4; D unresolved. V dropped 4 bases and J dropped 3 bases, with 12 bases sitting between them. Germline V gene data show CDR1 as MNHEY and CDR2 as SMNVEV (reference sequence). This CDR3 spans 15 amino acids. This CDR3 is CASSSLSPANEKLFF. The DNA of the CDR3 is TGTGCCAGCAGTTCTTTGTCCCCCGCTAATGAAAAACTGTTTTTT.

The V gene is TRBV28, the J gene TRBJ1-3; TRBD1 aligns across 9 bases. V dropped 4 bases and J dropped 4; count of bases not matched to a gene: 5. The length of the CDR3 is 15 residues. CDR1 and CDR2 (germline): MDHEN, SYDVKM. The CDR3 DNA sequence: TGTGCCAGCAGTTCAGGACAGGGGTGGGGAAACACCATATATTTT. Its translation is CASSSGQGWGNTIYF.

This chain links TRBV7-9 with TRBJ1-1; D unresolved. CDR3 length: 13 residues. Germline lookup yields CDR1 SEHNR and CDR2 FQNEAQ (reference sequence). V was shortened by 8 bases and J by 0 bases, with 10 bases between the two germline ends. DNA for the CDR3: TGTGCCAGCCAACGGGAGGTGAACACTGAAGCTTTCTTT. The encoded protein is CASQREVNTEAFF.